What follows are 7 T cell receptor beta chains derived from one specimen sequenced in a study of early T cells in non-severe SARS-CoV-2 infection (dated by TCRdb to the early 2020s). Library creation used 5' RACE. The sample was run on a NextSeq 500. TCRdb cleaned the public reads at Q25 with fastp, built clones with MiXCR and kept in-frame beta chains. All rows with the same CDR3 protein become a single entry with the most common DNA and genes. Here the sample has 98,000 or so distinct CDR3 sequences; more than 10% occur a single time. The ten largest account for about 4.6% of the sample. The sequencing here drew on whole blood, taken at baseline. These receptors were collected from an adult who was a healthcare worker with PCR-confirmed SARS-CoV-2 infection or an uninfected control (not recorded which).

This clonotype was seen only a few times. V is TRBV9 and J is TRBJ2-1; 7 positions agree with TRBD1. J gave up 7 bases and V 1 base, and 11 bases lay outside the gene matches. Germline lookup yields CDR1 SGDLS and CDR2 YYNGEE. The CDR3 runs to 16 residues. CDR3 loop: CASSVRDRTLGNEQFF. As DNA, the CDR3 is TGTGCCAGCAGCGTACGGGACAGAACCTTAGGAAATGAGCAGTTCTTC.

This clonotype has only a few counts. V and J are TRBV6-1 and TRBJ2-1; D is uncertain. The CDR3 sequence is 13 residues long. Germline CDR1 is MNHNS and CDR2 is SASEGT. V gave up 6 bases and J gave up 1 base, with 7 bases separating them. DNA of the CDR3: TGTGCCAGCAGGACGGATTCCTACAATGAGCAGTTCTTC. Translation gives CASRTDSYNEQFF.

This sequence joins TRBV6-2 or TRBV6-3 and TRBJ2-7; D is undetermined. The CDR3 is 12 residues long. Germline CDR1 MNHEY, CDR2 SVGEGT. The ends were cut back, 4 bases at V and 6 bases at J, with 10 bases in the middle. The CDR3, as DNA: TGTGCCAGCAGTTCCCCCCCCAGCGAGCAGTACTTC. Translated, it gives CASSSPPSEQYF.

The sample holds a few counts of this clonotype. The chain links TRBV11-2 to TRBJ2-2; 10 bases match TRBD2. The V gene's germline CDR1 is SGHAT and CDR2 FQNNGV. CDR3 length: 20 amino acids. V lost 7 bases, J lost 1 base, and 18 bases stayed unmatched. The CDR3 DNA sequence: TGTGCCAGCACCGCAGCTCTAGCGGGAGTCACTATCAAGAACACCGGGGAGCTGTTTTTT. Translating gives CASTAALAGVTIKNTGELFF.

CDR3 in DNA: TGTGCCATACGAGCGGGACTAGCGGGAGGGGAGCAGTTCTTC. It yields the protein CAIRAGLAGGEQFF. The V gene is TRBV6-5, the J gene TRBJ2-1; 16 positions agree with TRBD2. With V trimmed by 10 bases and J by 10 bases, 7 bases remained unmatched. The CDR3 extends over 14 amino acids. Per the germline V gene, CDR1 is MNHEY and CDR2 is SVGAGI.

This clonotype was counted at least ten times. The genes are TRBV3-1 and TRBJ1-1; D possibly corresponds to TRBD1 (5 bases). The CDR3 contains 12 residues. From germline, CDR1 is LGHDT and CDR2 YNNKEL (reference sequence). V shed 4 bases and J shed 4 bases, with 7 bases lying between them. DNA for the CDR3: TGTGCCAGCAGCCTCGACAGCACTGAAGCTTTCTTT. Protein sequence: CASSLDSTEAFF. The entire variable domain, with the rest obtained from reference TRBV3-1 and TRBJ1-1, is as follows: DTAVSQTPKYLVTQMGNDKSIKCEQNLGHDTMYWYKQDSKKFLKIMFSYNNKELIINETVPNRFSPKSPDKAHLNLHINSLELGDSAVYFCASSLDSTEAFFGQGTRLTVV.

The chain joins TRBV29-1 to TRBJ2-3, with D uncertain. Germline V lookup: CDR1 SQVTM, CDR2 ANQGSEA. CDR3 length equals 10 residues. V lost 4 bases to trimming and J lost 7 bases, with 6 bases between them. The CDR3 here is CSVVLNTQYF. CDR3 in DNA: TGCAGCGTTGTACTCAATACGCAGTATTTT.